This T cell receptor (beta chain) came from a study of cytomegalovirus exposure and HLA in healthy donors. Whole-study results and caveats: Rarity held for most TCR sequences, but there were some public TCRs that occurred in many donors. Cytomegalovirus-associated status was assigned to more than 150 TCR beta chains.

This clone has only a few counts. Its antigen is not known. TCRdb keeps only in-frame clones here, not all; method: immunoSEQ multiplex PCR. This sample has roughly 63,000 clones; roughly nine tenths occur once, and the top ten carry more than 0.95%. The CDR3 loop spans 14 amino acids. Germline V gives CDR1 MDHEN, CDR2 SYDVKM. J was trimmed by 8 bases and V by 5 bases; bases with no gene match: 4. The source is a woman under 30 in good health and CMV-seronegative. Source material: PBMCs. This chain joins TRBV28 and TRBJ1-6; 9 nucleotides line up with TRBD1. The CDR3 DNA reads TGTGCCAGCAGTGGGGGGACAGGGTATTCACCCCTCCACTTT. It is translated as CASSGGTGYSPLHF.